A selection of T cell receptor beta chains follows, all from one sample in a study of identical twins. A single record per CDR3 protein comes from TCRdb applying MiXCR to the 5' RACE reads. The sample includes about 790,000 distinct CDR3 sequences, about 20% of them seen just once. This sample was shared with a second study, whose subject was T cells expressing NK-cell markers.

Sequencing used PBMCs. These receptors were collected from a woman under 30 in good health. Each CDR3 is given with its conserved first and last residue. Each record gives: J gene, clone size, V gene, D gene, CDR3 DNA, CDR3 protein. D genes are given only for firm matches. Clone size appears in some rows only: once, few, many, or a class for an expanded clone.

TRBJ2-3 NA TRBV5-1 TRBD2 TGCGCCAGCAGCTTGGGACTAGCGGGAGTATCAGATACGCAGTATTTT CASSLGLAGVSDTQYF
TRBJ2-1 few TRBV7-9 NA TGTGCCAGCAGCTTCAGTAGGGTTGAGCAGTTCTTC CASSFSRVEQFF
TRBJ1-6 once TRBV20-1 NA TGCAGTGCTAGACCCTTCGAGGGGTCACCCCTCCACTTT CSARPFEGSPLHF
TRBJ2-5 NA TRBV6-5 NA TGTGCCAGCAGTTACACTCGTACCGAGACCCAGTACTTC CASSYTRTETQYF
TRBJ2-1 NA TRBV30 NA TGTGCCTGGAGTCTCCGGGTCTATGAGGAGCAGTTCTTC CAWSLRVYEEQFF
TRBJ2-1 NA TRBV9 NA TGTGCCAGCAGCTCTCCGGGGGGCCCGGGCAATGAGCAGTTCTTC CASSSPGGPGNEQFF
TRBJ2-1 once TRBV4-3 NA TGCGCCAGCAGCCGGGCAGAGAGCCTCTCCTACAATGAGCAGTTCTTC CASSRAESLSYNEQFF
TRBJ2-3 few TRBV20-1 NA TGCAGTGCCCTTCCAGGCGGACCCACAGATACGCAGTATTTT CSALPGGPTDTQYF
TRBJ2-1 few TRBV5-1 NA TGCGCCAGCAGCTTGCTGGGGGGGCCTCACAATGAGCAGTTCTTC CASSLLGGPHNEQFF
TRBJ2-7 NA TRBV27 NA TGTGCCAGCACCCTGACAGGACCGGTAGGAGAGCAGTACTTC CASTLTGPVGEQYF
TRBJ1-5 NA TRBV5-5 NA TGTGCCAGCAGCACGGATACGGGGGGGCAGCCCCAGCATTTT CASSTDTGGQPQHF
TRBJ2-6 few TRBV5-6 TRBD1 TGTGCCAGCAGCTTGGAGACAGGGCTAAGCTCTGGGGCCAACGTCCTGACTTTC CASSLETGLSSGANVLTF
TRBJ1-1 NA TRBV6-2/TRBV6-3 NA TGTGCCAGCAGTTACTTTGGAGGGTACCTGAACACTGAAGCTTTCTTT CASSYFGGYLNTEAFF
TRBJ2-1 NA TRBV30 NA TGTGCCCAGCGACTAGTCTCCGGCGAGCAGTTCTTC CAQRLVSGEQFF
TRBJ2-7 few TRBV5-1 NA TGCGCCAGCAGCTTGGCAATGGGGACGGACTACGAGCAGTACTTC CASSLAMGTDYEQYF
TRBJ2-4 few TRBV6-1 NA TGTGCCAGCAGTATGGACCTAGCCAAAAACATTCAGTACTTC CASSMDLAKNIQYF
TRBJ2-3 NA TRBV5-1 TRBD2 TGCGCCAGCAGCTTGGAACGGCTAGCGGGGGGGCCACGCACAGATACGCAGTATTTT CASSLERLAGGPRTDTQYF
TRBJ2-5 NA TRBV20-1 NA TGCAGTGCCACTCCGGGCCATTCCCAAGAGACCCAGTACTTC CSATPGHSQETQYF
TRBJ2-6 NA TRBV11-1 NA TGTGCCAGCAGCTTGGACCGTGGAATTGCCTGGGCCAACGTCCTGACTTTC CASSLDRGIAWANVLTF
TRBJ1-4 few TRBV4-2 NA TGTGCCAGCAGCCAAGGTGACAGATTTAATGAAAAACTGTTTTTT CASSQGDRFNEKLFF
TRBJ2-3 many TRBV5-1 TRBD2 TGTGCCAGCAGCTCCGGGGGGGGGACAGATACGCAGTATTTT CASSSGGGTDTQYF
TRBJ2-1 few TRBV9 NA TGTGCCAGCAGCGTAGATGCCGGTTCCGATGAGCAGTTCTTC CASSVDAGSDEQFF
TRBJ2-5 few TRBV7-9 NA TGTGCCAGCAGCTCGCCGGAGGGGACCCAGTACTTC CASSSPEGTQYF
TRBJ2-2 few TRBV5-1 TRBD2 TGCGCCAGCAGCTTAGCGGGAGGGCCGTACACCGGGGAGCTGTTTTTT CASSLAGGPYTGELFF
TRBJ2-1 NA TRBV10-2 NA TGCGCCAGCAGTGATTTTTTACTAGGCTACAATGAGCAGTTCTTC CASSDFLLGYNEQFF
TRBJ1-1 many TRBV7-9 NA TGTGCCAGCAGCTTATTACAGGGTACGAACACTGAAGCTTTCTTT CASSLLQGTNTEAFF
TRBJ2-3 NA TRBV5-1 NA TGCGCCAGCAGCTTGGATCCGGGGGGCTACACAGATACGCAGTATTTT CASSLDPGGYTDTQYF
TRBJ1-1 many TRBV5-1 TRBD1 TGCGCCAGCTTTGGGACAGGGGGCACTGAAGCTTTCTTT CASFGTGGTEAFF
TRBJ1-1 NA TRBV9 NA TGTGCCAGCAGCGTTCAGGGGAAGGAGAACACTGAAGCTTTCTTT CASSVQGKENTEAFF
TRBJ2-3 NA TRBV7-9 NA TGTGCCAGCAGCTTCAGGGATTCGGGCACAGATACGCAGTATTTT CASSFRDSGTDTQYF
TRBJ2-1 NA TRBV28 NA TGTGCCAGGAGCCCGGGGCTCCTCTCCGGGCAGTTCTTC CARSPGLLSGQFF
TRBJ1-3 NA TRBV4-1 NA TGCGCCAGCAGCCAAGAGCCCAGATACTCTGGAAACACCATATATTTT CASSQEPRYSGNTIYF
TRBJ2-5 NA TRBV2 NA TGTGCCAGCAGTGAAGGTAGCTACCAAGAGACCCAGTACTTC CASSEGSYQETQYF
TRBJ1-1 few TRBV5-1 NA TGCGCCAGCAGCTCTGAACGCCCAGTGGTGCGAGAAGCTTTCTTT CASSSERPVVREAFF
TRBJ2-5 few TRBV7-2 TRBD2 TGTGCCAGCAGCTTAGCGCCCAGACTAGCGGGGGGAAAACAAGAGACCCAGTACTTC CASSLAPRLAGGKQETQYF
TRBJ2-7 NA TRBV4-3 NA TGCGCCAGCAGCCAAGCAAACGGCCGCGAGGAGCAGTACTTC CASSQANGREEQYF
TRBJ1-5 many TRBV2 NA TGTGCCAGCAGTGACCGTACTAGCAATCAGCCCCAGCATTTT CASSDRTSNQPQHF
TRBJ2-5 NA TRBV6-1 TRBD2 TGTGCCAGCACAGCTAGCGGGGTCTGGGCCCAGTACTTC CASTASGVWAQYF
TRBJ1-2 few TRBV7-9 NA TGTGCCAGCAGCTTCGGCCAAGGGATTCGTGGCTACACCTTC CASSFGQGIRGYTF
TRBJ1-2 few TRBV5-6 NA TGTGCCAGCAGGGAAATGGACAGCTTCTACACCTTC CASREMDSFYTF
TRBJ2-5 NA TRBV20-1 NA TGCAGTGCTAGTTTGTTCGAGACCCAGTACTTC CSASLFETQYF
TRBJ2-1 few TRBV7-2 TRBD2 TGTGCCAGCAGCCCAGTAGCGGGACGCTCCTACAATGAGCAGTTCTTC CASSPVAGRSYNEQFF